This T cell receptor (beta chain) was found in a study of T cell responses to AZD1222 COVID-19 vaccine. Findings and caveats of the study: Mostly white British, mostly female donors; authors suggested clonal diversity may be underestimated. Spike as a whole was targeted by vaccine-associated CD4 TCRs, dominant at 160-218 and 743-854.

Of note for this clone: Its antigen is unknown.

Only in-frame clones appear in the TCRdb table, and some are missing; sequencing was by immunoSEQ multiplex PCR. The repertoire holds about 120,000 clones, with about 90% as singletons. CDR3 length: 13 residues. Between the trimmed V and J ends, which lost 4 bases and 4 bases, there was a span of 9 bases. The V gene's germline CDR1 is SGHTA and CDR2 FQGTGA. The TCR comes from an adult in good health. Sequencing was performed on peripheral blood, taken on day 0 of AZD1222 vaccination. The chain combines TRBV7-3 with TRBJ2-3; D call uncertain. CDR3 sequence: CASSSRWADTQYF. CDR3 nucleotides: TGTGCCAGCAGCTCTCGCTGGGCAGATACGCAGTATTTT.